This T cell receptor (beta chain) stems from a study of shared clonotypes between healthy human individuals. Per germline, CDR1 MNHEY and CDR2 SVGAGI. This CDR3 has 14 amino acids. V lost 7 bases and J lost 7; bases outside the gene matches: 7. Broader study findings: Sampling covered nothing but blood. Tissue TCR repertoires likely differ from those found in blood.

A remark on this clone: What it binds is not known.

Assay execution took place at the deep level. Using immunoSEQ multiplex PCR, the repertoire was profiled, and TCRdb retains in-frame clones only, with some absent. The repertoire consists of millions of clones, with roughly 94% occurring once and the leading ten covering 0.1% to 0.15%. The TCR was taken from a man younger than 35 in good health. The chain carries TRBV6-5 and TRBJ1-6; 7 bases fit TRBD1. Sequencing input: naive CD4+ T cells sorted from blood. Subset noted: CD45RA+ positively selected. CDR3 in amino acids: CASMRQGENSPLHF. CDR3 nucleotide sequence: TGTGCCAGCATGAGACAGGGTGAAAATTCACCCCTCCACTTT.